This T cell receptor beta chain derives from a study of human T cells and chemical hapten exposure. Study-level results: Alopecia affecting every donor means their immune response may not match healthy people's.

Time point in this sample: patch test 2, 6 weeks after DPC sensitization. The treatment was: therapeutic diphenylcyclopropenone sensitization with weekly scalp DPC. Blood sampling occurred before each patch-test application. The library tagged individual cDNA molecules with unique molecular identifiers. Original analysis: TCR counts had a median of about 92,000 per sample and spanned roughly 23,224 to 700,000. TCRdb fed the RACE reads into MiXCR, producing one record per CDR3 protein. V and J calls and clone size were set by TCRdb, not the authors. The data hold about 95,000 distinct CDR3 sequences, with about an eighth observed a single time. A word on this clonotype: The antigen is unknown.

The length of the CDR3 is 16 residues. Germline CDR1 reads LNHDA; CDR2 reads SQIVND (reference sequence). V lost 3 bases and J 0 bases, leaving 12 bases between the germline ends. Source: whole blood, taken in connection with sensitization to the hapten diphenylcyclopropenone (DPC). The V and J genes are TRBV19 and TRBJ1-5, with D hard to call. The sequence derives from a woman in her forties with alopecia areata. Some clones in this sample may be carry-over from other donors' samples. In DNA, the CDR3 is TGTGCCAGTAGTATCATCAAACAGAATAGCAATCAGCCCCAGCATTTT. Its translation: CASSIIKQNSNQPQHF.